This T cell receptor beta chain was sequenced for a study of cytomegalovirus exposure and HLA in healthy donors. General observations from the study: 87-base-pair reads could not separate some V segments, including TRBV6-2 and TRBV6-3. Later on, an analysis tied 15,000 or so TCR beta sequences to HLA alleles at 0.05 false discovery rate.

Germline V gene lookup returns CDR1 MDHEN and CDR2 SYDVKM. The CDR3 is 14 amino acids. The trim removed 6 bases at V and 4 bases at J, leaving 8 bases unmatched. Points on this clone: Its specificity is not known.

The PCR contained 60 Vbeta and 13 Jbeta primers. The protocol was immunoSEQ multiplex PCR, while the TCRdb copy is restricted to in-frame clones and leaves out a portion. The sample records about 120,000 clones, roughly 82% being singletons. Specimen: PBMCs. V usage is TRBV28 and J usage is TRBJ1-2; TRBD1 matches at 7 bases. The TCR originated in a young woman in good health and CMV-seronegative. For the CDR3, the DNA is TGTGCCAGCAGCCCTCCCACAGGGGTCTATGGCTACACCTTC. Translating it yields CASSPPTGVYGYTF.